This T cell receptor beta chain was recovered during a study of blood T cell repertoires in COVID-19. The table came from immunoSEQ multiplex PCR; TCRdb's copy has only in-frame clones and leaves some out. The sample holds 200,000 to 300,000 clones; 85% are singletons and the top ten take 9.1%. The V gene lost 1 base and the J gene lost 0 bases, with 7 bases spanning the gap. Germline V gives CDR1 LGHNA, CDR2 YNFKEQ. This CDR3 is built from 15 residues. This sequence joins TRBV4-2 and TRBJ1-3; D unresolved. The specimen sequenced was PBMCs or T cells enriched from blood (not recorded which). This TCR derives from a woman between 50 and 59 years old with acute COVID-19. CDR3 DNA: TGTGCCAGCAGCCAAGGCGCAAGCTCTGGAAACACCATATATTTT. Protein sequence: CASSQGASSGNTIYF.